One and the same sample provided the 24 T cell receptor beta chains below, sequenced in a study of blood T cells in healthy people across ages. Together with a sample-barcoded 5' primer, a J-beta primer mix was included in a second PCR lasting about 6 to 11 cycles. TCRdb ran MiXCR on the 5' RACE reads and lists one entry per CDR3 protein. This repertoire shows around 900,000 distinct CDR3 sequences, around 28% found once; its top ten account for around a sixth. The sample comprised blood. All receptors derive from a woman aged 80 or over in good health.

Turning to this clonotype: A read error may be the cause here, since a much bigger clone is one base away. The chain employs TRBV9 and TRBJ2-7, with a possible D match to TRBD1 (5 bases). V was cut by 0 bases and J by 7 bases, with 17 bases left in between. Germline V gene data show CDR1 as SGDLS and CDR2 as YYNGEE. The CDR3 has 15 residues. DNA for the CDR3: TGTGCCAGCAGCGTAGGACAGATCGTGAACAATGAGCAGTACTTC. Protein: CASSVGQIVNNEQYF.

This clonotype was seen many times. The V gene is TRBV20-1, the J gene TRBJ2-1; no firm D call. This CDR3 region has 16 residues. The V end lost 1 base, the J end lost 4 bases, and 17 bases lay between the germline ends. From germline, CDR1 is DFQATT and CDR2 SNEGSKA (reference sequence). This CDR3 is CSARAPRRGVYNEQFF. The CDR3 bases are TGCAGTGCTAGAGCACCCCGCCGAGGAGTGTACAATGAGCAGTTCTTC.

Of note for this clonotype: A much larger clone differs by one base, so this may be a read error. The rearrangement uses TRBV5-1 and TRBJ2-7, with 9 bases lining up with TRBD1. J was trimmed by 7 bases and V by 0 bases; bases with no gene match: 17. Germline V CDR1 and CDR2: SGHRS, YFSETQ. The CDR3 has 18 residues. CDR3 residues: CASSLAEGQGSRRGEQYF. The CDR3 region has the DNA TGCGCCAGCAGCTTGGCCGAGGGACAGGGATCCCGTCGGGGTGAGCAGTACTTC.

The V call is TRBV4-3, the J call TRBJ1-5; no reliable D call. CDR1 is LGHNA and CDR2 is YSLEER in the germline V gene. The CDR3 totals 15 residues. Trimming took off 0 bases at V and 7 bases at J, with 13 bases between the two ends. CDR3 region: CASSQDGGSRQPQHF. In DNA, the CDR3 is TGCGCCAGCAGCCAAGATGGAGGGAGCAGGCAGCCCCAGCATTTT.

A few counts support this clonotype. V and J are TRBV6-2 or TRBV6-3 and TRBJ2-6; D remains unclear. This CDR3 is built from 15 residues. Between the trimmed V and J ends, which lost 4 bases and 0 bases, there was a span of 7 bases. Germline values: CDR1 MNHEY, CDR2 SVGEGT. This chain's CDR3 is CASSSVVSGANVLTF. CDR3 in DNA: TGTGCCAGCAGTTCGGTCGTCTCTGGGGCCAACGTCCTGACTTTC.

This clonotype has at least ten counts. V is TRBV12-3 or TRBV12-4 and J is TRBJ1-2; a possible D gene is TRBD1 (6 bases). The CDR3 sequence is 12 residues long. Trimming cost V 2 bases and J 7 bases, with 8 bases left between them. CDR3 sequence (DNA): TGTGCCAGCAGTTTACCAGGGGCTGGCTACACCTTC. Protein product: CASSLPGAGYTF.

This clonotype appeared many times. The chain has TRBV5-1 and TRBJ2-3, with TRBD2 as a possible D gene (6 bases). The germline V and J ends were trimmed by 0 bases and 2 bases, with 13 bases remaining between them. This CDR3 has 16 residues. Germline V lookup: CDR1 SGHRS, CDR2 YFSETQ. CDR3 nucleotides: TGCGCCAGCAGCTTGGTTGGCGGGGCCACCACAGATACGCAGTATTTT. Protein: CASSLVGGATTDTQYF.

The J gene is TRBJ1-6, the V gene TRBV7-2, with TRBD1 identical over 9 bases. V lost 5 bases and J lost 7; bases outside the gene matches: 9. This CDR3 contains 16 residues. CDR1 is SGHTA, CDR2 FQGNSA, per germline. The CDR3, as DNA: TGTGCCAGCAGCCGGATAGGACAGGGGTTCAATTCACCCCTCCACTTT. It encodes CASSRIGQGFNSPLHF.

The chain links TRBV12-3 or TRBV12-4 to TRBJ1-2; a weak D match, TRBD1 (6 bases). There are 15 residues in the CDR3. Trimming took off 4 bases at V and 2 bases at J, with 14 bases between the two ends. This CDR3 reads CASSSPPTGNYGYTF. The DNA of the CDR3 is TGTGCCAGCAGTTCCCCCCCTACAGGGAACTATGGCTACACCTTC.

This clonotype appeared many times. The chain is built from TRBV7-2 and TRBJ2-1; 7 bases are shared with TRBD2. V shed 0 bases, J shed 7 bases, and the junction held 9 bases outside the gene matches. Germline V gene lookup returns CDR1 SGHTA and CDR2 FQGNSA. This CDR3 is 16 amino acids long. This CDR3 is CASSLAGAGVGNEQFF. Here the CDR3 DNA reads TGTGCCAGCAGCTTAGCTGGGGCGGGGGTTGGGAATGAGCAGTTCTTC.

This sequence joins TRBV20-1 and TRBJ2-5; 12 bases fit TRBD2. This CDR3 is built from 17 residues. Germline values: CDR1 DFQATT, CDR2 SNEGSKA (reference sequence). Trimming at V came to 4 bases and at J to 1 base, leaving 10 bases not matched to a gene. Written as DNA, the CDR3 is TGCAGTGCTAACCTCCTAACTAGCGGGGGGACCCAAGAGACCCAGTACTTC. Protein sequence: CSANLLTSGGTQETQYF.

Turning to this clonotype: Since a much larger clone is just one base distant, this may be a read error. This chain's CDR3 is CSARQGLAAFLLTYNEQYF. CDR3 nucleotide sequence: TGCAGTGCTAGACAGGGACTAGCGGCCTTCCTCCTCACCTACAATGAGCAGTACTTC. The chain has TRBV20-1 and TRBJ2-5, with 11 bases lining up with TRBD2. The germline CDR1 and CDR2 sequences are DFQATT and SNEGSKA (reference sequence). This CDR3 has 19 amino acids. Trimming removed 2 bases from V and 11 bases from J; junction bases left unmatched: 25.

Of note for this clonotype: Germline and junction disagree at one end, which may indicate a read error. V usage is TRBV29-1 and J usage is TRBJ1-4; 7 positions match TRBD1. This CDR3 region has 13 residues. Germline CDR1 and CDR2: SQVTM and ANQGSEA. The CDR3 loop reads CSVRGQYNEKRFF. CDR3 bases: TGCAGCGTGCGGGGACAGTATAATGAAAAACGGTTTTTT.

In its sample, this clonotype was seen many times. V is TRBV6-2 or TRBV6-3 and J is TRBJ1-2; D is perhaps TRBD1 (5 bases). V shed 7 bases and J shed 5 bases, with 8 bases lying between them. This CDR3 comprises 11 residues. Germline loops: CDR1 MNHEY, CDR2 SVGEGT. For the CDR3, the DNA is TGTGCCAGCACGCAGGGATATGGCTACACCTTC. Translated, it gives CASTQGYGYTF.

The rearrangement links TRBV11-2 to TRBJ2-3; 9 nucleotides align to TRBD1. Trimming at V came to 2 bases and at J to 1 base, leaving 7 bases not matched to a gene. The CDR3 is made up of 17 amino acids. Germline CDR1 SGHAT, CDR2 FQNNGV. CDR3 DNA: TGTGCCAGCAGCTTAATAGGGACAGGGCTAGGCACAGATACGCAGTATTTT. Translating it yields CASSLIGTGLGTDTQYF.

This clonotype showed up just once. CDR3 protein: CASSLEDPRPPNTIYF. The CDR3, as DNA: TGTGCCAGCAGCTTAGAGGACCCAAGGCCTCCAAACACCATATATTTT. The rearrangement joins TRBV11-2 to TRBJ1-3, with D unresolved. CDR3 length: 16 amino acids. V was cut by 0 bases and J by 6 bases, with 15 bases left in between. Germline assignment: CDR1 SGHAT and CDR2 FQNNGV.

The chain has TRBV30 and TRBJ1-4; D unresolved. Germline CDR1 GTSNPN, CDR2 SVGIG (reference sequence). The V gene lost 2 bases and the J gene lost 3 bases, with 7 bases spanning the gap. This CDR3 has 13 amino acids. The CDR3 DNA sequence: TGTGCCTGGAGTCTCGGACCTAATGAAAAACTGTTTTTT. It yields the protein CAWSLGPNEKLFF. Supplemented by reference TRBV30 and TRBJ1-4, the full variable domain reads SQTIHQWPATLVQPVGSPLSLECTVEGTSNPNLYWYRQAAGRGLQLLFYSVGIGQISSEVPQNLSASRPQDRQFILSSKKLLLSDSGFYLCAWSLGPNEKLFFGSGTQLSVL.

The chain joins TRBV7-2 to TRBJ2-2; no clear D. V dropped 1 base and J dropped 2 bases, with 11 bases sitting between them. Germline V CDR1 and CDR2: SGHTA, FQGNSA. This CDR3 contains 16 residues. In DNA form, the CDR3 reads TGTGCCAGCAGCTTAGGGGCTCGCGGTAACACCGGGGAGCTGTTTTTT. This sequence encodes CASSLGARGNTGELFF.

This chain's CDR3 is CASRETGASNYGYTF. The CDR3 DNA reads TGTGCCAGCAGGGAAACAGGGGCATCTAACTATGGCTACACCTTC. The V call is TRBV6-5, the J call TRBJ1-2, with 7 nucleotides matching TRBD1. The V segment lost 6 bases and the J segment 0 bases; nucleotides outside the gene matches: 7. The CDR3 spans 15 residues. Germline V gives CDR1 MNHEY, CDR2 SVGAGI.

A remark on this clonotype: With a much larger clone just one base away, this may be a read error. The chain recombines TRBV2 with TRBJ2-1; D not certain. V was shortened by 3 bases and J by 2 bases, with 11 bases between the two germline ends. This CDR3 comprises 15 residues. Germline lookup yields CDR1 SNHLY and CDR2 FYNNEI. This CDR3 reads CASSDSLSPYNEQFF. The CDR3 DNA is TGTGCCAGCAGTGACTCCTTGAGCCCCTACAATGAGCAGTTCTTC.

The CDR3 region is CASSHPGRLNTEAFF. CDR3 nucleotides: TGTGCCAGCAGCCATCCAGGACGGTTGAACACTGAAGCTTTCTTT. The V call is TRBV3-1, the J call TRBJ1-1; unclear D gene. CDR1 is LGHDT and CDR2 is YNNKEL in the germline V gene (reference sequence). This CDR3 is built from 15 residues. Trimming shortened V by 3 bases and J by 0 bases, and 11 bases separated the two germline ends.

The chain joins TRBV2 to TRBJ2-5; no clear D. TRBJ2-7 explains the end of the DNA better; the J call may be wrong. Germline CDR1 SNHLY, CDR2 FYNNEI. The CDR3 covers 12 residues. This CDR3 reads CASMPVDYEQYF. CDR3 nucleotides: TGTGCCAGCATGCCTGTCGACTACGAGCAGTACTTC.

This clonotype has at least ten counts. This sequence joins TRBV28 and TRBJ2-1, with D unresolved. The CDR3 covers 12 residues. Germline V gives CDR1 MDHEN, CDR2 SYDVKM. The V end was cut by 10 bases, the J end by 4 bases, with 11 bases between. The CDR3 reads CATDRRYNEQFF. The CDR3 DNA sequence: TGTGCCACGGACCGCCGGTACAATGAGCAGTTCTTC.

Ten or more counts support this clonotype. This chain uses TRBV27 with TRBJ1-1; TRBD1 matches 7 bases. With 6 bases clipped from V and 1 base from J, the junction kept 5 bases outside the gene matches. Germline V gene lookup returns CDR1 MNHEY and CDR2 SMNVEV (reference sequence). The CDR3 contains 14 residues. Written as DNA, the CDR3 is TGTGCCAGCAGCGTACAGGGGCAGAACACTGAAGCTTTCTTT. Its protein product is CASSVQGQNTEAFF.